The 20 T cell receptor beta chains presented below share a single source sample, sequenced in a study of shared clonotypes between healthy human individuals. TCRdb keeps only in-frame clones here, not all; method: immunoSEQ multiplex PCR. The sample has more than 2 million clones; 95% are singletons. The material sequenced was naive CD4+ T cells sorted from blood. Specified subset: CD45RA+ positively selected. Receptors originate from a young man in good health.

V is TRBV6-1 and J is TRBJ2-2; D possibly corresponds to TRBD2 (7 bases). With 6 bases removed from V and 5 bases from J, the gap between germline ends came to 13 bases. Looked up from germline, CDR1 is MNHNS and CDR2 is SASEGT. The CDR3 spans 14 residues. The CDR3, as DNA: TGTGCCAGCAGGGGGGGGCACTCAACCGGGGAGCTGTTTTTT. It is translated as CASRGGHSTGELFF.

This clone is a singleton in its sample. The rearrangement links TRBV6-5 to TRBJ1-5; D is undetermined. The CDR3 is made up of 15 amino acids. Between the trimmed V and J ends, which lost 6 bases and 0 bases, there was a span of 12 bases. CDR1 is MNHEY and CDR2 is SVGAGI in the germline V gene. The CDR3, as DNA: TGTGCCAGCAGCTCGACCCCCCTTAGCAATCAGCCCCAGCATTTT. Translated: CASSSTPLSNQPQHF.

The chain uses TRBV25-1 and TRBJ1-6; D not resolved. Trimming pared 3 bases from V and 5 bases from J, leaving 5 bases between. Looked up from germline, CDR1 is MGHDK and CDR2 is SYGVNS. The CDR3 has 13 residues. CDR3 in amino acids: CASSEGNNSPLHF. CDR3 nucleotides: TGTGCCAGCAGTGAGGGGAATAATTCACCCCTCCACTTT.

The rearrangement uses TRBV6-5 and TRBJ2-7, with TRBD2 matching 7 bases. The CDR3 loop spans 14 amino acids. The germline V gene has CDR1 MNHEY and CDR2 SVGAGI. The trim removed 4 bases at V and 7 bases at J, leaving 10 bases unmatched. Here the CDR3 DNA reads TGTGCCAGCAGTTCGGGGAGGGTGTTTGGGGAGCAGTACTTC. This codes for CASSSGRVFGEQYF.

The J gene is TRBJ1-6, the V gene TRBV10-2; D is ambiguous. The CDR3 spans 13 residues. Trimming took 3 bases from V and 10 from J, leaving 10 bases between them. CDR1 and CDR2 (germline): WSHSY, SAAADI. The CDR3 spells CASSDPQGSPLHF. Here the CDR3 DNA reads TGCGCCAGCAGTGACCCCCAAGGATCACCCCTCCACTTT.

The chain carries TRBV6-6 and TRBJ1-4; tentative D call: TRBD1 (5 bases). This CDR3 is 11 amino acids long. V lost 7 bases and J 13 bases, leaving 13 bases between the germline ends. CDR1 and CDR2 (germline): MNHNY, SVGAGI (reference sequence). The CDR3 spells CASTQDQGLFF. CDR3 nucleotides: TGTGCCAGCACTCAGGACCAGGGACTGTTTTTT.

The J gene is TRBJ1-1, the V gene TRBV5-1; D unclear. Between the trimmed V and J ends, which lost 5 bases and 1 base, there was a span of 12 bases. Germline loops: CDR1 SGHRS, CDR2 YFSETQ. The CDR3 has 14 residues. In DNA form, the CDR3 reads TGCGCCAGCAGTCGCGGAGGGCCGAACACTGAAGCTTTCTTT. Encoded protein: CASSRGGPNTEAFF.

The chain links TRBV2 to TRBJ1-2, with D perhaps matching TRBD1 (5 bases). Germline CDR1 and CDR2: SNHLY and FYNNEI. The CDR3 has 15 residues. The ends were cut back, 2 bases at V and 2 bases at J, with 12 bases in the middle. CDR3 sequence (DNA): TGTGCCAGCAGTGAAAGGGGCAGGACAAACTATGGCTACACCTTC. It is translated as CASSERGRTNYGYTF.

The CDR3 sequence: CASSDGPTDYGYTF. DNA for the CDR3: TGTGCCAGCAGTGATGGGCCTACTGATTATGGCTACACCTTC. The J gene is TRBJ1-2, the V gene TRBV6-1; D not resolved. This CDR3 has 14 residues. Germline CDR1 and CDR2: MNHNS and SASEGT. The ends were cut back, 3 bases at V and 5 bases at J, with 13 bases in the middle.

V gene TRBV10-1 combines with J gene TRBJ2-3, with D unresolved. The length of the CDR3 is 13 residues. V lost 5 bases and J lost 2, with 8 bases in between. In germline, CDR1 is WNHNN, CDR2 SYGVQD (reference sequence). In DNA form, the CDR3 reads TGCGCCAGCAGTAACATAGCCACAGATACGCAGTATTTT. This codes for CASSNIATDTQYF.

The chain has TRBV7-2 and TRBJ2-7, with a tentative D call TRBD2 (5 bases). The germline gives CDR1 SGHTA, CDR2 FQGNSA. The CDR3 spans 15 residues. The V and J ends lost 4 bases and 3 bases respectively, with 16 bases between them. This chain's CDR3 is CASSSGLPGIYEQYF. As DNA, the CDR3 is TGTGCCAGCAGCTCCGGACTCCCCGGGATCTACGAGCAGTACTTC.

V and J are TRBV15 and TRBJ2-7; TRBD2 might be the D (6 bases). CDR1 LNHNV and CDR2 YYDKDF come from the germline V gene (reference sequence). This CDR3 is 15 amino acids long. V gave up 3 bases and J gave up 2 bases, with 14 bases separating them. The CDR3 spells CATSSDRRGPYEQYF. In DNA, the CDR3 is TGTGCCACCAGCAGCGATAGGAGGGGACCCTACGAGCAGTACTTC.

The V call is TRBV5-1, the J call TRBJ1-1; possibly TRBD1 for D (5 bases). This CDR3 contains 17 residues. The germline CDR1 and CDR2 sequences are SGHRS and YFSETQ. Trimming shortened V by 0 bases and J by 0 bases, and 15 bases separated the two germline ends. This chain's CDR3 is CASSLGPHVGVNTEAFF. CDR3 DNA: TGCGCCAGCAGCTTGGGACCCCATGTAGGGGTGAACACTGAAGCTTTCTTT.

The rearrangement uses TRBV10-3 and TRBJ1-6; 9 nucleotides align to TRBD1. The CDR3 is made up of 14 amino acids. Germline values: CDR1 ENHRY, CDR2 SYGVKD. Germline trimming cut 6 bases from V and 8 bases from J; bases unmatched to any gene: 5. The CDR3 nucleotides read TGTGCCATCAGAGGGACAGGGTCGCATTCACCCCTCCACTTT. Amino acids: CAIRGTGSHSPLHF.

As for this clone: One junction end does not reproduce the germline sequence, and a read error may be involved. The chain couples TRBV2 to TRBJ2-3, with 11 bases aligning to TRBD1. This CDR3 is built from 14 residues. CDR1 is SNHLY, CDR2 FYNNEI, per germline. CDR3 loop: CASTWTGGTDTQYF. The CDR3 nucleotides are TGTGCCAGCACCTGGACAGGGGGCACCGATACGCAGTATTTT.

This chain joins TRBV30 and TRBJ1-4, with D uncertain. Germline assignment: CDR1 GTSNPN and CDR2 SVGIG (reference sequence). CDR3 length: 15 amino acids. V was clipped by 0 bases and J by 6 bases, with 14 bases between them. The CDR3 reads CAWSVLRGPYEKLFF. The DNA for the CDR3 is TGTGCCTGGAGTGTATTACGAGGGCCGTATGAAAAACTGTTTTTT.

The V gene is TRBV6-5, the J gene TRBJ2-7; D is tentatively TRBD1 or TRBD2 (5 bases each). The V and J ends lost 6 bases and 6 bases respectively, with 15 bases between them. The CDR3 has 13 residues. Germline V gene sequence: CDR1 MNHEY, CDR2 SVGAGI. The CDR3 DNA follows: TGTGCCAGCAGCCCTGGGGGTGTCCGCGAGCAGTACTTC. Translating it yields CASSPGGVREQYF.

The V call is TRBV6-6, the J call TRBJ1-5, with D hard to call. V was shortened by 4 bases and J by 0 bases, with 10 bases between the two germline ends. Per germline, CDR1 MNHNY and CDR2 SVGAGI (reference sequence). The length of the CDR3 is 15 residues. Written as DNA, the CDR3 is TGTGCCAGCAGTTCGCGCGCCAATAGCAATCAGCCCCAGCATTTT. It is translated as CASSSRANSNQPQHF.

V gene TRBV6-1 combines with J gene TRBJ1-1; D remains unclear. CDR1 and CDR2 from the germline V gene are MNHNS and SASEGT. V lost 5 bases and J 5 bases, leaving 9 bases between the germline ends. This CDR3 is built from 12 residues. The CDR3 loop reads CASSPYITEAFF. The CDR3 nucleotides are TGTGCCAGCAGTCCCTATATAACTGAAGCTTTCTTT.

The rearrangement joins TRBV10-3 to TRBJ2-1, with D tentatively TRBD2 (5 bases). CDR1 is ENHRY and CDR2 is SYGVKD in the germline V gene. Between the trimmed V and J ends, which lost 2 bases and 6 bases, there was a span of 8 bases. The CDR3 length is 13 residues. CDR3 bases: TGTGCCATCAGTGAGGGGAGCGGCAATGAGCAGTTCTTC. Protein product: CAISEGSGNEQFF.